The 8 T cell receptor beta chains below all came from one sample that was sequenced in a study of immune heterogeneity within non-small cell lung tumors. CDR3 of TCR beta was amplified by multiplex PCR that used 32 V and 13 J primers. TCRdb called the multiplex PCR reads again in MiXCR, with one record for every CDR3 protein. The data hold tens of thousands of distinct CDR3 sequences, with 25% to 35% observed a single time. Bulk tumor genomic DNA served as template, at 600 ng per sample. Biopsies that were spaced far apart were taken, several per primary tumor, during surgery. Patients had untreated, newly diagnosed non-small cell lung cancer and underwent curative surgery. The source material was lung tumor tissue. These receptors were taken from a man aged 40-55 years with non-small cell lung cancer.

The table lists this clonotype with many counts. The chain uses TRBV30 and TRBJ2-2, with 8 bases matching TRBD1. CDR1 is GTSNPN, CDR2 SVGIG, per germline (reference sequence). This CDR3 is built from 13 residues. With V trimmed by 5 bases and J by 7 bases, 6 bases remained unmatched. The CDR3 is CAWWQGAVGELFF. The CDR3 DNA reads as TGTGCCTGGTGGCAGGGGGCGGTCGGGGAGCTGTTTTTT.

Regarding this clonotype: Being one base from a much bigger clone, this may be a read error. V usage is TRBV28 and J usage is TRBJ1-1; 8 bases align to TRBD1. The CDR3 has 15 residues. Germline V gives CDR1 MDHEN, CDR2 SYDVKM. CDR3 in amino acids: CASSFRTGRNTESFF. CDR3 DNA sequence: TGTGCCAGCAGTTTCCGGACAGGGCGGAACACTGAATCTTTCTTT. Supplemented by reference TRBV28 and TRBJ1-1, the full variable domain reads DVKVTQSSRYLVKRTGEKVFLECVQDMDHENMFWYRQDPGLGLRLIYFSYDVKMKEKGDIPEGYSVSREKKERFSLILESASTNQTSMYLCASSFRTGRNTESFFGQGTRLTVV.

The rearrangement joins TRBV5-4 to TRBJ2-3; perhaps TRBD1 as D (6 bases). Trimming cost V 4 bases and J 2 bases, with 14 bases left between them. This CDR3 region has 15 residues. Germline-derived CDR1 and CDR2 are SGHNT and YYREEE (reference sequence). For the CDR3, the DNA is TGTGCCAGCAGCCCTAACCGACAGGACACAGATACGCAGTATTTT. Protein: CASSPNRQDTDTQYF.

The V and J genes are TRBV5-6 and TRBJ1-1; 10 bases are shared with TRBD1. This CDR3 has 14 residues. V gave up 3 bases and J gave up 4 bases; unmatched junction bases: 3. CDR1 and CDR2 from the germline V gene are SGHDT and YYEEEE. Here the CDR3 reads CASSWDRGGTEAFF. CDR3 bases: TGTGCCAGCAGCTGGGACAGGGGCGGCACTGAAGCTTTCTTT.

The chain links TRBV7-6 to TRBJ1-2; TRBD1 is a possible D gene (6 bases). The CDR3 is 16 residues long. The V end was cut by 2 bases, the J end by 5 bases, with 18 bases between. The V gene's germline CDR1 is SGHVS and CDR2 FNYEAQ. The CDR3 reads CASSLNLPGQGYGYTF. CDR3 coding DNA: TGTGCCAGCAGCTTAAACCTGCCGGGACAAGGGTATGGCTACACCTTC.

On this clonotype itself: Possible read error: a much larger clone is one base away. V is TRBV12-3 or TRBV12-4 and J is TRBJ2-1; the D is unclear. The CDR3 runs 14 residues. Deletions cut 8 bases from V and 4 bases from J, with 15 bases between. CDR3 amino acids: CASAPLGLYNEQFF. The CDR3 coding sequence is TGTGCCAGCGCCCCCCTAGGCTTATACAATGAGCAGTTCTTC.

By share, this clonotype ranks as medium-sized. V and J are TRBV6-2 or TRBV6-3 and TRBJ2-7, with 7 bases identical to TRBD2. Germline-derived CDR1 and CDR2 are MNHEY and SVGEGT. The CDR3 covers 14 residues. The V gene end was trimmed by 2 bases and the J gene end by 7 bases; junction bases not matched to a gene: 8. The CDR3 sequence: CASSYAREIREQYF. DNA for the CDR3: TGTGCCAGCAGTTACGCGCGGGAGATAAGGGAGCAGTACTTC.

This clonotype came up a few times. This chain uses TRBV4-2 with TRBJ1-2; 9 bases are shared with TRBD1. CDR3 length equals 14 residues. J was trimmed by 8 bases and V by 2 bases; bases with no gene match: 6. Germline V gene sequence: CDR1 LGHNA, CDR2 YNFKEQ. The CDR3 sequence: CASSQNRGPLGYTF. CDR3 sequence (DNA): TGTGCCAGCAGCCAAAACAGGGGGCCGTTAGGCTACACCTTC.